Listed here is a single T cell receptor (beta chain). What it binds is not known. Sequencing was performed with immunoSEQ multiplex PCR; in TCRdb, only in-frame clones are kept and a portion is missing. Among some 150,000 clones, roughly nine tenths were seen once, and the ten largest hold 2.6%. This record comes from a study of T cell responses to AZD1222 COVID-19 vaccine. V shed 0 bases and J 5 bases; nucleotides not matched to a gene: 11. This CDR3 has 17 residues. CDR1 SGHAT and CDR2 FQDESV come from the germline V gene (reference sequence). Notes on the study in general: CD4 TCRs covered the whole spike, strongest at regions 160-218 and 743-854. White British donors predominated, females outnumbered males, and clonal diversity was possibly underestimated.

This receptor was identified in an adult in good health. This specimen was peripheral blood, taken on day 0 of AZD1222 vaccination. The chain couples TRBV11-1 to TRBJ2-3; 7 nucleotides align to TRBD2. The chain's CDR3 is CASSLASSGPFGDTQYF. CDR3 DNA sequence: TGTGCCAGCAGCTTAGCGAGTAGCGGGCCGTTCGGAGATACGCAGTATTTT.